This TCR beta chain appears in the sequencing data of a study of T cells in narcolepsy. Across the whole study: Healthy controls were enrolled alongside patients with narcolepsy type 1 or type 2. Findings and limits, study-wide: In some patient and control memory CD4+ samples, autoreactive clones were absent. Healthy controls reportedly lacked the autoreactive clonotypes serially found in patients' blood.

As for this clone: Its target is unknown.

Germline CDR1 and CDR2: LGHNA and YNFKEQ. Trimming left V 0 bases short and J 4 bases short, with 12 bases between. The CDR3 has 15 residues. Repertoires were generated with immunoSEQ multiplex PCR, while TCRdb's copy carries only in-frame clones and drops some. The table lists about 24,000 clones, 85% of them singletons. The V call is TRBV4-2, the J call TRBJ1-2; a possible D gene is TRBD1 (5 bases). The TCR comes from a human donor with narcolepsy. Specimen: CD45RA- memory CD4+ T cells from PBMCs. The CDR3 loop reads CASSQEVRGGYGYTF. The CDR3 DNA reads TGTGCCAGCAGCCAAGAGGTCCGGGGGGGCTATGGCTACACCTTC.